This TCR beta chain was sequenced for a study of technical replicates of blood from a few donors. Clones were sequenced by immunoSEQ multiplex PCR, and TCRdb holds only the in-frame ones, with some missing. The table lists tens of thousands of clones, around 96% of them singletons. The V gene's germline CDR1 is SGHVS and CDR2 FQNEAQ. CDR3 size: 14 residues. The V end was cut by 5 bases, the J end by 0 bases, with 9 bases between. Sample: T cells isolated from PBMCs. This clonotype was sampled from a human donor in good health. The genes are TRBV7-8 and TRBJ2-3; D is undetermined. The CDR3 sequence is CASSPRYSTDTQYF. For the CDR3, the DNA is TGTGCCAGCAGCCCGAGGTATAGCACAGATACGCAGTATTTT.